Listed below are T cell receptor beta chains from one sample, sequenced in a study of cytomegalovirus exposure and HLA in healthy donors. Sequenced by immunoSEQ multiplex PCR; TCRdb stores in-frame clones only, minus some. Among more than 300,000 clones listed, more than 80% were seen once. Sequencing was done on a sample of PBMCs. The source is a woman between 18 and 30 years old in good health and CMV-seronegative. Both conserved end residues are part of each CDR3. D genes are given only for firm matches. Clone size appears in some rows only: once, few, many, or a class for an expanded clone.

TRBJ2-1	TRBV7-2	TRBD1	NA	CASSPRQGAANEQFF	TGTGCCAGCAGCCCCCGACAGGGGGCGGCCAATGAGCAGTTCTTC
TRBJ1-5	TRBV2	NA	NA	CASSQTGINQPQHF	TGTGCCAGCAGTCAGACGGGAATTAATCAGCCCCAGCATTTT
TRBJ1-1	TRBV18	NA	NA	CASSPTENTEAFF	TGTGCCAGCTCACCAACAGAGAACACTGAAGCTTTCTTT
TRBJ1-2	TRBV19	TRBD1	NA	CASSPGQVYGYTF	TGTGCCAGTAGCCCAGGACAGGTCTATGGCTACACCTTC
TRBJ1-1	TRBV18	NA	NA	CASSPRGQGQAEAFF	TGTGCCAGCTCACCTAGGGGCCAGGGGCAAGCTGAAGCTTTCTTT
TRBJ2-2	TRBV6-6	NA	NA	CASSYSRENTGELFF	TGTGCCAGCAGTTACTCGCGGGAGAACACCGGGGAGCTGTTTTTT
TRBJ2-7	TRBV6-5	TRBD2	NA	CASSYVTSGRGDEQYF	TGTGCCAGCAGTTACGTGACTAGCGGACGCGGAGACGAGCAGTACTTC
TRBJ1-3	TRBV25-1	NA	NA	CASSESGGDTIYF	TGTGCCAGCAGTGAATCGGGGGGGGACACCATATATTTT
TRBJ2-2	TRBV27	TRBD1	once	CASSLNGGGTGVAGELFF	TGTGCCAGCAGTTTAAATGGGGGAGGGACAGGGGTTGCCGGGGAGCTGTTTTTT
TRBJ2-1	TRBV6-1	TRBD2	NA	CASLMVGGSYNEQFF	TGTGCCAGCCTAATGGTGGGCGGGAGTTACAATGAGCAGTTCTTC
TRBJ1-2	TRBV2	NA	once	CASSGPGPESGYTF	TGTGCCAGCAGTGGTCCAGGCCCTGAGAGTGGCTACACCTTC
TRBJ2-7	TRBV7-9	NA	NA	CASLAPSSYEQYF	TGTGCCAGCCTAGCTCCTAGCTCCTACGAGCAGTACTTC
TRBJ2-5	TRBV28	NA	NA	CACSHREETQYF	TGTGCCTGCAGCCACCGGGAAGAGACCCAGTACTTC
TRBJ2-1	TRBV7-9	TRBD2	NA	CASSHGIVPGLALVNEQFF	TGTGCCAGCAGCCACGGGATCGTGCCGGGACTAGCTCTGGTCAATGAGCAGTTCTTC
TRBJ2-7	TRBV5-1	NA	few	CASSALRGGSYEQYF	TGCGCCAGCAGCGCCCTACGTGGGGGGAGCTACGAGCAGTACTTC
TRBJ2-7	TRBV11-2	NA	NA	CASARVYEQYF	TGTGCCAGCGCTAGAGTTTACGAGCAGTACTTC
TRBJ1-4	TRBV7-9	NA	NA	CASSLDLVTNEKLFF	TGTGCCAGCAGCTTAGATCTAGTGACTAATGAAAAACTGTTTTTT
TRBJ2-2	TRBV19	NA	NA	CASNQQGGTGELFF	TGTGCCAGTAACCAGCAAGGGGGCACCGGGGAGCTGTTTTTT
TRBJ1-2	TRBV6-1	TRBD1	NA	CASSERGTVYGYTF	TGTGCCAGCAGTGAGAGGGGGACAGTCTATGGCTACACCTTC
TRBJ1-1	TRBV21-1	NA	NA	CASSKGEDRGDTEAFF	TGTGCCAGCAGCAAAGGGGAGGACAGGGGGGACACTGAAGCTTTCTTT
TRBJ2-5	TRBV5-1	NA	NA	CASSLDSQETQYF	TGCGCCAGCAGCTTGGACAGCCAAGAGACCCAGTACTTC
TRBJ2-3	TRBV5-1	NA	NA	CASSAELASTDTQYF	TGCGCCAGCAGCGCCGAACTAGCTAGCACAGATACGCAGTATTTT